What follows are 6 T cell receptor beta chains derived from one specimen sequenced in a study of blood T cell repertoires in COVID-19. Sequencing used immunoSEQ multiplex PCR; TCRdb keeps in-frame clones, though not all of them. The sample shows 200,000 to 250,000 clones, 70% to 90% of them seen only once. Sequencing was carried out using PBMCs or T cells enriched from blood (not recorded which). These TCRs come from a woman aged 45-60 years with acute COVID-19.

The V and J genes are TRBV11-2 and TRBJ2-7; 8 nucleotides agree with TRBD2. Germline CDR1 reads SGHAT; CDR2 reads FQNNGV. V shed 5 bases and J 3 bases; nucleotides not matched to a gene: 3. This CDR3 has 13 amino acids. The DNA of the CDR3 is TGTGCCAGCAGCCCGGGACTAGTCTACGAGCAGTACTTC. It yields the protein CASSPGLVYEQYF.

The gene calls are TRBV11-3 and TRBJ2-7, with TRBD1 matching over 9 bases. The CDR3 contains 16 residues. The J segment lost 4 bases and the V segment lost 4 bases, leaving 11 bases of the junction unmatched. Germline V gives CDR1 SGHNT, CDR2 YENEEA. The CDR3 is CASSSSRDRECYEQYF. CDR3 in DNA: TGTGCCAGCAGCTCTTCTCGGGACAGGGAGTGTTACGAGCAGTACTTC.

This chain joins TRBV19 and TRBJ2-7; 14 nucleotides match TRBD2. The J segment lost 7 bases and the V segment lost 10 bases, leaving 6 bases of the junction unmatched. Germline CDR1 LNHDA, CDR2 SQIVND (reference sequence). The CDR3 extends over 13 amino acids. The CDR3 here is CATGTSGRGEQYF. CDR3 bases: TGTGCCACAGGGACTAGCGGGAGAGGTGAGCAGTACTTC.

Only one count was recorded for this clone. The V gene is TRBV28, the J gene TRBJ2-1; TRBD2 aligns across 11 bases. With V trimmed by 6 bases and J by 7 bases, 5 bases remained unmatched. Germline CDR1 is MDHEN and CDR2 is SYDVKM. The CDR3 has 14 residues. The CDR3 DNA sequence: TGTGCCAGCAGGACAAGGACTAGCGGGAATGAGCAGTTCTTC. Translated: CASRTRTSGNEQFF.

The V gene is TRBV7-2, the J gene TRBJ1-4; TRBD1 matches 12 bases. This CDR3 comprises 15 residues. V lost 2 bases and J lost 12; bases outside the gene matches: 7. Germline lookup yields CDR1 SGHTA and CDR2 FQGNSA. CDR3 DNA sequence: TGTGCCAGCAGCTTACGGGGGACAGGGGGCGTTGAACTGTTTTTT. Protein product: CASSLRGTGGVELFF.

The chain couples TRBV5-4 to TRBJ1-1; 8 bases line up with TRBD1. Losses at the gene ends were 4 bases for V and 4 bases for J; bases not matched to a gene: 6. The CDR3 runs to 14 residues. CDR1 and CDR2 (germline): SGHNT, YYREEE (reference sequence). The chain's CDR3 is CASSIDRGATEAFF. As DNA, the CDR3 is TGTGCCAGCAGCATCGACAGGGGTGCCACTGAAGCTTTCTTT. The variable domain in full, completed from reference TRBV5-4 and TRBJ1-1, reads ETGVTQSPTHLIKTRGQQVTLRCSSQSGHNTVSWYQQALGQGPQFIFQYYREEENGRGNFPPRFSGLQFPNYSSELNVNALELDDSALYLCASSIDRGATEAFFGQGTRLTVV.